A selection of T cell receptor beta chains follows, all from one sample in a study of shared clonotypes between healthy human individuals. Sequencing used immunoSEQ multiplex PCR; TCRdb keeps in-frame clones, though not all of them. The table shows some 2.3 million clones, with 80% to 95% occurring only once. Source material: naive CD4+ T cells from PBMCs. The origin of the receptors is a man aged 18 to 35 in good health. Some clones in this sample may be carry-over from other donors' samples. Both conserved end residues are part of each CDR3. The order of the fields is clone size, J gene, D gene, V gene, CDR3 DNA, CDR3 protein. The D gene is left open where the match is weak. Expanded clones are given a class, and other clones once, few, many or no size at all.

clone size: .; J gene: TRBJ2-7; D gene: TRBD2; V gene: TRBV4-3; CDR3 DNA: TGCGCCAGCAGCCAAGAGGCGTTTGGCGGGCTAGCGGGAGGTCCCTCCTACGAGCAGTACTTC; CDR3 protein: CASSQEAFGGLAGGPSYEQYF
clone size: .; J gene: TRBJ2-3; D gene: .; V gene: TRBV29-1; CDR3 DNA: TGCAGCGTCAAGGGCTTAATTACAGATACGCAGTATTTT; CDR3 protein: CSVKGLITDTQYF
clone size: .; J gene: TRBJ1-2; D gene: .; V gene: TRBV18; CDR3 DNA: TGTGCCAGCTCATGGGGAACAGGGACCTATGGCTACACCTTC; CDR3 protein: CASSWGTGTYGYTF
clone size: .; J gene: TRBJ2-7; D gene: .; V gene: TRBV20-1; CDR3 DNA: TGCAGTGCTCGTCAGATCTACGAGCAGTACTTC; CDR3 protein: CSARQIYEQYF
clone size: .; J gene: TRBJ2-1; D gene: TRBD2; V gene: TRBV9; CDR3 DNA: TGTGCCAGCAGTCCTCAGCGGGAGAAAGGATTGTATGAGCAGTTCTTC; CDR3 protein: CASSPQREKGLYEQFF
clone size: once; J gene: TRBJ2-7; D gene: TRBD2; V gene: TRBV7-3; CDR3 DNA: TGTGCCAGCAGCCCCCTAGCGGGAGCTCCGTACGAGCAGTACTTC; CDR3 protein: CASSPLAGAPYEQYF
clone size: .; J gene: TRBJ2-3; D gene: TRBD2; V gene: TRBV14; CDR3 DNA: TGTGCCAGCAGCCACTTAGCGGGAGGAGTCACAGATACGCAGTATTTT; CDR3 protein: CASSHLAGGVTDTQYF
clone size: .; J gene: TRBJ2-1; D gene: TRBD1; V gene: TRBV4-3; CDR3 DNA: TGCGCCAGCAGCCAGGGGACAGGGGCTAGCGTCTCCTACAATGAGCAGTTCTTC; CDR3 protein: CASSQGTGASVSYNEQFF
clone size: .; J gene: TRBJ2-7; D gene: .; V gene: TRBV14; CDR3 DNA: TGTGCCAGCAGCCGAGCCCCTTGGGTTCGAGGTGGAATCCCCCGGTGGAAGGACTACGAGCAGTACTTC; CDR3 protein: CASSRAPWVRGGIPRWKDYEQYF
clone size: .; J gene: TRBJ2-7; D gene: TRBD2; V gene: TRBV10-2; CDR3 DNA: TGCGCCAGCAAACTAGCGGGAGCGTACGAGCAGTACTTC; CDR3 protein: CASKLAGAYEQYF
clone size: .; J gene: TRBJ2-5; D gene: .; V gene: TRBV5-1; CDR3 DNA: TGCGCCAGCAGCCTAGCTTCTAAGCGGGAAGAGACCCAGTACTTC; CDR3 protein: CASSLASKREETQYF
clone size: .; J gene: TRBJ2-2; D gene: .; V gene: TRBV6-4; CDR3 DNA: TGTGCCAGCAGTGACCAGGCAGGGGCCGGGGAGCTGTTTTTT; CDR3 protein: CASSDQAGAGELFF
clone size: .; J gene: TRBJ2-3; D gene: .; V gene: TRBV6-6; CDR3 DNA: TGTGCCAGCAGGGACGGGCCCACAGATACGCAGTATTTT; CDR3 protein: CASRDGPTDTQYF
clone size: .; J gene: TRBJ2-5; D gene: .; V gene: TRBV7-3; CDR3 DNA: TGTGCCAGCAGCCCGAACGGGCAGACCCAGTACTTC; CDR3 protein: CASSPNGQTQYF
clone size: .; J gene: TRBJ2-1; D gene: .; V gene: TRBV29-1; CDR3 DNA: TGCAGCGTTTCCACTAGCCGGGATGAGCAGTTCTTC; CDR3 protein: CSVSTSRDEQFF
clone size: .; J gene: TRBJ2-1; D gene: .; V gene: TRBV4-1; CDR3 DNA: TGCGCCAGCAGCCCAGGCGGCGGGGTAGGGTACAATGAGCAGTTCTTC; CDR3 protein: CASSPGGGVGYNEQFF
clone size: .; J gene: TRBJ2-3; D gene: TRBD1; V gene: TRBV28; CDR3 DNA: TGTGCCAGCAGTCGGACAGGGATCACAGATACGCAGTATTTT; CDR3 protein: CASSRTGITDTQYF
clone size: .; J gene: TRBJ1-2; D gene: .; V gene: TRBV30; CDR3 DNA: TGTGCCTGGAAGAGGGAACTGAGCTATGGCTACACCTTC; CDR3 protein: CAWKRELSYGYTF
clone size: .; J gene: TRBJ2-5; D gene: .; V gene: TRBV28; CDR3 DNA: TGTGCCGCAAGGACTCGACAAGAGACCCAGTACTTC; CDR3 protein: CAARTRQETQYF
clone size: .; J gene: TRBJ2-5; D gene: .; V gene: TRBV7-2; CDR3 DNA: TGTGCCAGCAGCTCATGGCCGGGACGGTTATACTTC; CDR3 protein: CASSSWPGRLYF
clone size: once; J gene: TRBJ2-7; D gene: .; V gene: TRBV11-2; CDR3 DNA: TGTGCCAGCAGCTTAGGCCCCAACGCCGAGCAGTACTTC; CDR3 protein: CASSLGPNAEQYF
clone size: .; J gene: TRBJ2-5; D gene: .; V gene: TRBV2; CDR3 DNA: TGTGCCAGCAGTGGGGCCACGTGGCAAGAGACCCAGTACTTC; CDR3 protein: CASSGATWQETQYF
clone size: .; J gene: TRBJ2-5; D gene: .; V gene: TRBV4-1; CDR3 DNA: TGCGCCAGCAGCCAAGATAAGAGCTACCACCAAGAGACCCAGTACTTC; CDR3 protein: CASSQDKSYHQETQYF
clone size: .; J gene: TRBJ2-3; D gene: TRBD2; V gene: TRBV19; CDR3 DNA: TGTGCCAGTAGTATCGGGGGTTATCGGACTAGCGGGAGTAACCCAGATACGCAGTATTTT; CDR3 protein: CASSIGGYRTSGSNPDTQYF
clone size: .; J gene: TRBJ2-3; D gene: .; V gene: TRBV5-1; CDR3 DNA: TGCGCCAGCAGGCCAGGGTCGAGCGGGGATACGCAGTATTTT; CDR3 protein: CASRPGSSGDTQYF
clone size: once; J gene: TRBJ1-3; D gene: .; V gene: TRBV28; CDR3 DNA: TGTGCCAGCAGTTTGGCTCGGATCTCTGGAAACACCATATATTTT; CDR3 protein: CASSLARISGNTIYF
clone size: .; J gene: TRBJ2-3; D gene: TRBD1; V gene: TRBV28; CDR3 DNA: TGTGCCAGCAGGTCAGGGGGCGCCCTCCTCCCAGATACGCAGTATTTT; CDR3 protein: CASRSGGALLPDTQYF
clone size: .; J gene: TRBJ2-7; D gene: .; V gene: TRBV21-1; CDR3 DNA: TGTGCCAGCAGCAAAGCCTTTGCGGGAGCAGTCGACGAGCAGTACTTC; CDR3 protein: CASSKAFAGAVDEQYF